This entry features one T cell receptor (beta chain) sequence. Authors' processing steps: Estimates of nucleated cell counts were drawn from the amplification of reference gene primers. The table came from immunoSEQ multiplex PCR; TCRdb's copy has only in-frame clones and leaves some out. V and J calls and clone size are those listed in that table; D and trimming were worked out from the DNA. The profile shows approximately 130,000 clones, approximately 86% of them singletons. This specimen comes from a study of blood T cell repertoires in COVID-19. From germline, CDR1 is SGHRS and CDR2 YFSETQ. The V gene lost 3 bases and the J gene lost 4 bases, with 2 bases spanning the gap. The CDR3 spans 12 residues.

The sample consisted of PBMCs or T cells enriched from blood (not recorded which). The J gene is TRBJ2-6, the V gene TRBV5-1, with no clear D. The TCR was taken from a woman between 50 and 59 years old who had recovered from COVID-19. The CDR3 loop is CASSSGANVLTF. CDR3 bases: TGCGCCAGCAGCTCAGGGGCCAACGTCCTGACTTTC.